These 13 T cell receptor beta chains came from one sample sequenced in a study of T cell clonotyping in hematopoietic cell transplantation. Regarding time point: recipient sample about 28 days before transplant, after cytoreduction. Only in-frame clones appear in the TCRdb table, and some are missing; sequencing was by immunoSEQ multiplex PCR. The sample holds about 19,000 clones; about 84% are singletons and the top ten take around 7.7%. The sample in question was peripheral blood mononuclear cells, obtained before stem cell transplant. Source of these receptors: a man aged 45-60 years with acute myeloid leukemia. Some clones in this sample may be carry-over from other donors' samples.

This clone showed up just once. The genes are TRBV27 and TRBJ2-1; 8 positions match TRBD1. Germline CDR1 MNHEY, CDR2 SMNVEV (reference sequence). The CDR3 runs 14 residues. Germline trimming cut 4 bases from V and 5 bases from J; bases unmatched to any gene: 4. Written as DNA, the CDR3 is TGTGCCAGCAGTTACGGACAGGGCCACAATGAGCAGTTCTTC. It codes for CASSYGQGHNEQFF.

The rearrangement uses TRBV27 and TRBJ2-1, with 10 nucleotides matching TRBD2. Trimming took 6 bases from V and 4 from J; bases not matched to a gene: 3. From germline, CDR1 is MNHEY and CDR2 SMNVEV (reference sequence). This CDR3 has 14 residues. The CDR3: CASRLAGDYNEQFF. CDR3 nucleotides: TGTGCCAGCAGGCTAGCGGGGGATTACAATGAGCAGTTCTTC.

The chain is built from TRBV7-2 and TRBJ2-3; D ambiguous. Germline V CDR1 and CDR2: SGHTA, FQGNSA. V was cut by 5 bases and J by 3 bases, with 12 bases left in between. This CDR3 has 14 residues. The CDR3 sequence is CASSTLDGTDTQYF. In nucleotides, the CDR3 is TGTGCCAGCAGCACCTTGGATGGGACAGATACGCAGTATTTT. Together with reference TRBV7-2 and TRBJ2-3, the CDR3 gives the full variable domain: GAGVSQSPSNKVTEKGKDVELRCDPISGHTALYWYRQSLGQGLEFLIYFQGNSAPDKSGLPSDRFSAERTGGSVSTLTIQRTQQEDSAVYLCASSTLDGTDTQYFGPGTRLTVL.

The rearrangement uses TRBV11-2 and TRBJ2-3, with D hard to call. This CDR3 is 14 amino acids long. Germline values: CDR1 SGHAT, CDR2 FQNNGV. V dropped 0 bases and J dropped 5 bases, with 9 bases sitting between them. CDR3 residues: CASSLETTGDTQYF. CDR3 in DNA: TGTGCCAGCAGCTTAGAGACCACGGGAGATACGCAGTATTTT.

V and J are TRBV27 and TRBJ2-3, with 7 bases aligning to TRBD1. In germline, CDR1 is MNHEY, CDR2 SMNVEV (reference sequence). CDR3 length: 14 amino acids. The J segment lost 5 bases and the V segment lost 3 bases, leaving 5 bases of the junction unmatched. The CDR3 reads CASSFTGAGDTQYF. CDR3 nucleotide sequence: TGTGCCAGCAGTTTCACAGGGGCGGGAGATACGCAGTATTTT.

The V gene is TRBV10-3, the J gene TRBJ1-4, with 10 bases lining up with TRBD1. In germline, CDR1 is ENHRY, CDR2 SYGVKD. This CDR3 contains 15 residues. The trim removed 2 bases at V and 8 bases at J, leaving 5 bases unmatched. The chain's CDR3 is CAISEPGQGTEKLFF. DNA for the CDR3: TGTGCCATCAGTGAGCCGGGACAGGGGACCGAAAAACTGTTTTTT.

This chain connects TRBV4-3 to TRBJ2-3; D gene unclear. V lost 0 bases and J lost 2, with 12 bases in between. Per the germline V gene, CDR1 is LGHNA and CDR2 is YSLEER. This CDR3 has 16 amino acids. CDR3 sequence (DNA): TGCGCCAGCAGCCAAGACCCTTATGACCTCACAGATACGCAGTATTTT. Translated, it gives CASSQDPYDLTDTQYF.

The chain joins TRBV7-6 to TRBJ2-3; D gene uncertain. Trimming pared 1 base from V and 1 base from J, leaving 0 bases between. Per germline, CDR1 SGHVS and CDR2 FNYEAQ. CDR3 length equals 12 residues. This CDR3 is CASSLGTDTQYF. CDR3 bases: TGTGCCAGCAGCTTAGGCACAGATACGCAGTATTTT.

The genes are TRBV6-5 and TRBJ2-4, with 7 nucleotides matching TRBD1. CDR1 is MNHEY, CDR2 SVGAGI, per germline. This CDR3 spans 14 amino acids. After removal of 2 bases from V and 10 bases from J, the junction contained 8 bases not matched to a gene. For the CDR3, the DNA is TGTGCCAGCAGTTACCTACAGGGGTCGGGGATTCAGTACTTC. Its protein product is CASSYLQGSGIQYF.

J is TRBJ1-6 and V is TRBV14; 10 bases map to TRBD1. The CDR3 has 17 amino acids. The germline V gene has CDR1 SGHDN and CDR2 FVKESK. Unmatched junction bases numbered 4, after V lost 4 bases and J lost 1 base. This CDR3 is CASSPGDRGSYNSPLHF. The CDR3 nucleotides are TGTGCCAGCAGCCCTGGGGACAGGGGATCCTATAATTCACCCCTCCACTTT.

The chain uses TRBV15 and TRBJ1-1; D remains unclear. V shed 0 bases and J shed 6 bases, with 11 bases lying between them. CDR1 and CDR2 (germline): LNHNV, YYDKDF (reference sequence). CDR3 size: 14 residues. CDR3 loop: CATSRDPKGAEAFF. The CDR3 nucleotides read TGTGCCACCAGCAGAGATCCCAAGGGAGCTGAAGCTTTCTTT.

CDR3 loop: CASSEGLAGADEQYF. The CDR3 DNA is TGTGCCAGCAGTGAAGGGCTAGCGGGGGCGGACGAGCAGTACTTC. The V call is TRBV6-1, the J call TRBJ2-7, with 10 positions matching TRBD2. Germline-derived CDR1 and CDR2 are MNHNS and SASEGT. This CDR3 spans 15 amino acids. Trimming removed 1 base from V and 5 bases from J; junction bases left unmatched: 5.

The genes are TRBV7-9 and TRBJ2-7, with D hard to call. Germline assignment: CDR1 SEHNR and CDR2 FQNEAQ (reference sequence). The CDR3 spans 16 residues. Deletions cut 4 bases from V and 6 bases from J, with 22 bases between. CDR3 coding DNA: TGTGCCAGCAGCTCCTCGGTCCAAGGGCGTTCCCCCGAGCAGTACTTC. Translating gives CASSSSVQGRSPEQYF.